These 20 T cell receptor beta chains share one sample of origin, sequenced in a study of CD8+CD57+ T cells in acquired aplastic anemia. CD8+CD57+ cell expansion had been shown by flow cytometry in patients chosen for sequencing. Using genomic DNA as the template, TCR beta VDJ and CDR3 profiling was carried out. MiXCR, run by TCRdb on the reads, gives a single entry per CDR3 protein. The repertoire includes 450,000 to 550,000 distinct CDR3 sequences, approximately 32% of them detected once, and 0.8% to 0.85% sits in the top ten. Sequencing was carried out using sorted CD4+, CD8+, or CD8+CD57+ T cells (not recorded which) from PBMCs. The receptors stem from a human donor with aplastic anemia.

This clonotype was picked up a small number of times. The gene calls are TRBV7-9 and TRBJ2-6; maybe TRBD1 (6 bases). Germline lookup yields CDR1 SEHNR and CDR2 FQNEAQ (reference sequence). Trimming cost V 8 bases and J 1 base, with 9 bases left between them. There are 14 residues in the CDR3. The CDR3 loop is CASGQGSGANVLTF. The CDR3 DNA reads TGTGCCAGCGGTCAGGGGTCTGGGGCCAACGTCCTGACTTTC.

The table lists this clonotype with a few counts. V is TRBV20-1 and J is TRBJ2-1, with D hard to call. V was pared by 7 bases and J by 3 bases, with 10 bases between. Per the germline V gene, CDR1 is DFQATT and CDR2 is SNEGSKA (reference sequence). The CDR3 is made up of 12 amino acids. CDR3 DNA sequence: TGCAGTGGAATAGGGAACTACAATGAGCAGTTCTTC. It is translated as CSGIGNYNEQFF.

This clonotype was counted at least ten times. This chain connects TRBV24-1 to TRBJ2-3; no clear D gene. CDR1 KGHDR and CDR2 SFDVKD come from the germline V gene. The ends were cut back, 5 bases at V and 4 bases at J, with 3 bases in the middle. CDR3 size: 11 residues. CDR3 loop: CATSASDTQYF. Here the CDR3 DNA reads TGTGCCACCAGTGCGTCAGATACGCAGTATTTT.

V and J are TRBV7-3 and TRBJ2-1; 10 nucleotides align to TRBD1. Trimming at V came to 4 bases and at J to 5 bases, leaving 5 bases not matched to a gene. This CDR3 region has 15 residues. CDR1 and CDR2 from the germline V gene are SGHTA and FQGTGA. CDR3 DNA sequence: TGTGCCAGCAGCTCGACAGGGGGCCACAACAATGAGCAGTTCTTC. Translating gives CASSSTGGHNNEQFF.

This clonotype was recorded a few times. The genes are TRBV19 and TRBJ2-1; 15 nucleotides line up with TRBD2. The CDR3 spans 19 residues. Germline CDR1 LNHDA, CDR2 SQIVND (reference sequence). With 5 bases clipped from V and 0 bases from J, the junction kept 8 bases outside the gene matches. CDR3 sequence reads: CASSSPGLAGGRSYNEQFF. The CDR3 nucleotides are TGTGCCAGTAGTTCCCCGGGACTAGCGGGAGGACGCTCCTACAATGAGCAGTTCTTC.

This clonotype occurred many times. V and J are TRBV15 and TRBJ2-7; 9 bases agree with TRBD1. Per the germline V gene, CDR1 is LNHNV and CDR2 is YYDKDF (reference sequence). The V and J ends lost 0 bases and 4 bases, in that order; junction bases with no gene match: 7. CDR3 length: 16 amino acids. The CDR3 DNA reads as TGTGCCACCAGCAGAGATCTTGTTGGGACAGGGTACGAGCAGTACTTC. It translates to CATSRDLVGTGYEQYF.

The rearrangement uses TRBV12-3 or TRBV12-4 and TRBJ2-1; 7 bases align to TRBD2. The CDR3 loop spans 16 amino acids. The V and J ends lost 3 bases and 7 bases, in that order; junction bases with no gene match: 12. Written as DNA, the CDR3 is TGTGCCAGCAGTTTTTCTGCGGGAGTATCGTTGAATGAGCAGTTCTTC. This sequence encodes CASSFSAGVSLNEQFF.

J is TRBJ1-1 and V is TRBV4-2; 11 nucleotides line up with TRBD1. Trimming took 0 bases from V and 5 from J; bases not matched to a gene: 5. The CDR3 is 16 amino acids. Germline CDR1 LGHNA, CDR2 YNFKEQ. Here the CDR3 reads CASSQETGQGGTEAFF. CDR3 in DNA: TGTGCCAGCAGCCAAGAGACGGGACAGGGGGGGACTGAAGCTTTCTTT.

The CDR3 coding sequence is TGTGCCAGCAGTGAAAACGGGGGAGTTGGCTACACCTTC. It specifies CASSENGGVGYTF. The rearrangement uses TRBV6-1 and TRBJ1-2; D possibly corresponds to TRBD1 (5 bases). The germline CDR1 and CDR2 sequences are MNHNS and SASEGT. The V and J ends lost 2 bases and 7 bases respectively, with 11 bases between them. The CDR3 covers 13 residues.

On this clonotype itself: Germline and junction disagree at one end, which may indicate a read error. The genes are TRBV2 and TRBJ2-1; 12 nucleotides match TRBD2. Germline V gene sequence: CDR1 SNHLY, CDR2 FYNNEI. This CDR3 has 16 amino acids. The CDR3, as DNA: TGCGCCAGTAAGAGAACGACTAGCGGGAGTCAAAATGAGCAGTTCTTC. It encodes CASKRTTSGSQNEQFF.

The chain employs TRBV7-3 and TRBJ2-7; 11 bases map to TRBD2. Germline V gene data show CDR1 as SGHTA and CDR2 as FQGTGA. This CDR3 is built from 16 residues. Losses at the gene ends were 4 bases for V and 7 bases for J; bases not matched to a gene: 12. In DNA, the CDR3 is TGTGCCAGCAGCTACCCTAGGGTAGCGGGAGGGCTTGAGCAGTACTTC. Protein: CASSYPRVAGGLEQYF.

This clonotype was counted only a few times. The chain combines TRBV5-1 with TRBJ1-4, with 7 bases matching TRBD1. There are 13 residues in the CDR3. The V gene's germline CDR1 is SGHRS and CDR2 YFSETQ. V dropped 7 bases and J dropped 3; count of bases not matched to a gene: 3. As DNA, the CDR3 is TGCGCCAGCCGGGACAGACCTAATGAAAAACTGTTTTTT. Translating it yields CASRDRPNEKLFF.

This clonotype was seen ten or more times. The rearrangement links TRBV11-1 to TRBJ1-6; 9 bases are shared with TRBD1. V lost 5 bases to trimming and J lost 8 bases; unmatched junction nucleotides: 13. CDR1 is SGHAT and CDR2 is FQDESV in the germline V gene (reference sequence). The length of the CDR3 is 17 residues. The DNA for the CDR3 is TGTGCCAGCAGCGCTAGTACAGGGGGCTTTAGGGATTCACCCCTCCACTTT. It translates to CASSASTGGFRDSPLHF.

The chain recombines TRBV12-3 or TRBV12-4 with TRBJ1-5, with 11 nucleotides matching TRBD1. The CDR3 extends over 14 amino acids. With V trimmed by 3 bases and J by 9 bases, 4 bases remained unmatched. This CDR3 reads CASSLGQGDWPQHF. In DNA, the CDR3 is TGTGCCAGCAGTTTGGGACAGGGGGATTGGCCCCAGCATTTT.

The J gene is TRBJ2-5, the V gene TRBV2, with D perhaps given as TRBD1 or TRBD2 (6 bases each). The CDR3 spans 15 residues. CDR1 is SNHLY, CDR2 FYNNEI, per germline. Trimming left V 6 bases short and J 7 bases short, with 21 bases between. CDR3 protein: CASSLGVGGPGTQYF. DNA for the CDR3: TGTGCCAGCAGCTTAGGGGTCGGGGGCCCGGGGACCCAGTACTTC. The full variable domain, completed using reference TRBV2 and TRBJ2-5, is EPEVTQTPSHQVTQMGQEVILRCVPISNHLYFYWYRQILGQKVEFLVSFYNNEISEKSEIFDDQFSVERPDGSNFTLKIRSTKLEDSAMYFCASSLGVGGPGTQYFGPGTRLLVL.

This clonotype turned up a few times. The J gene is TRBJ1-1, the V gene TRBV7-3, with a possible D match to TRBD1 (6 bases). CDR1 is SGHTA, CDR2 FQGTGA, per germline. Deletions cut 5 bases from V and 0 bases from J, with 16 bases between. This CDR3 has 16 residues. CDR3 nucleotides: TGTGCCAGCAGCCCTAGTCAGGGGACTCTGAACACTGAAGCTTTCTTT. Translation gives CASSPSQGTLNTEAFF.

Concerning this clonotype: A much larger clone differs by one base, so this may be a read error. CDR3 bases: TGTGCCAGTTTCCCTCACAGTTCCTACGAGCAGTACTTC. It is translated as CASFPHSSYEQYF. The chain couples TRBV19 to TRBJ2-7, with D unresolved. CDR3 length equals 13 residues. Germline V gene lookup returns CDR1 LNHDA and CDR2 SQIVND (reference sequence). V was clipped by 8 bases and J by 1 base, with 12 bases between them. Supplemented by reference TRBV19 and TRBJ2-7, the full variable domain reads DGGITQSPKYLFRKEGQNVTLSCEQNLNHDAMYWYRQDPGQGLRLIYYSQIVNDFQKGDIAEGYSVSREKKESFPLTVTSAQKNPTAFYLCASFPHSSYEQYFGPGTRLTVT.

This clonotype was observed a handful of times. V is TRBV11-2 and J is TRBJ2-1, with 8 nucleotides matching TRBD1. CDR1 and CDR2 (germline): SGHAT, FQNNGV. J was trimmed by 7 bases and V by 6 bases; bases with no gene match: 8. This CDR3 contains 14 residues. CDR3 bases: TGTGCCAGCAGTCCTTGGGACAGGCGTAATGAGCAGTTCTTC. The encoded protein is CASSPWDRRNEQFF.

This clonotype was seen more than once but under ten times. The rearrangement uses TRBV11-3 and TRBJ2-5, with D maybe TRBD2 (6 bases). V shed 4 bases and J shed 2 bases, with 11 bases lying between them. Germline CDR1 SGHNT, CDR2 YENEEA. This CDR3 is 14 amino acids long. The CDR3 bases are TGTGCCAGCAGCTCCCGGGAGAAGCAAGAGACCCAGTACTTC. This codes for CASSSREKQETQYF. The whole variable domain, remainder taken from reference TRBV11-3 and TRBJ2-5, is EAGVVQSPRYKIIEKKQPVAFWCNPISGHNTLYWYLQNLGQGPELLIRYENEEAVDDSQLPKDRFSAERLKGVDSTLKIQPAELGDSAVYLCASSSREKQETQYFGPGTRLLVL.

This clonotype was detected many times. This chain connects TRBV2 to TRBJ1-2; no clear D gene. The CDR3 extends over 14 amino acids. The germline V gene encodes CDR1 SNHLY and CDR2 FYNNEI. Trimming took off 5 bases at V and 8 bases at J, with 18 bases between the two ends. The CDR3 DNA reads TGTGCCAGCAGTCCAGGTGGCCCTTCGGGAGGCTACACCTTC. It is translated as CASSPGGPSGGYTF.